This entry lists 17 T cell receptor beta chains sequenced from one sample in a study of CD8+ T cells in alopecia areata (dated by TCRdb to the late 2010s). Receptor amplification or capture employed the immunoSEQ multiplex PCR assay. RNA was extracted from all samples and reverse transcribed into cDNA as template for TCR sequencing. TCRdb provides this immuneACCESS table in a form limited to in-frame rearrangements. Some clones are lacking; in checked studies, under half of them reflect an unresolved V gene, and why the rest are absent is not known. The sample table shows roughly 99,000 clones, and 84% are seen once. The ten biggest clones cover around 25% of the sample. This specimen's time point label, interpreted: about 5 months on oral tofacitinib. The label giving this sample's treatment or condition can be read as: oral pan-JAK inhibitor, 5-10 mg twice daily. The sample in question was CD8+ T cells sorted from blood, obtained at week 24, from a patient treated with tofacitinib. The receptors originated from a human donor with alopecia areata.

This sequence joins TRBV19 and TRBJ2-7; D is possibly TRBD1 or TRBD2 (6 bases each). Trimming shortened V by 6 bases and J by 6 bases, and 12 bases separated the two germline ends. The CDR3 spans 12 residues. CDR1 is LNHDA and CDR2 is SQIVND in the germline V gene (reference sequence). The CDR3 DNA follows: TGTGCCAGTAGCGAGGGGGAGGCCGAGCAGTACTTC. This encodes CASSEGEAEQYF.

CDR3 loop: CASSPGQVYRYEQYF. CDR3 coding DNA: TGTGCCAGCAGTCCAGGACAAGTATACCGCTACGAGCAGTACTTC. This sequence joins TRBV7-9 and TRBJ2-7; possibly TRBD1 for D (5 bases). Trimming pared 6 bases from V and 3 bases from J, leaving 18 bases between. The CDR3 has 15 residues. Germline lookup yields CDR1 SEHNR and CDR2 FQNEAQ (reference sequence). The variable domain in full, with the rest retrieved from reference TRBV7-9 and TRBJ2-7, is DTGVSQNPRHKITKRGQNVTFRCDPISEHNRLYWYRQTLGQGPEFLTYFQNEAQLEKSRLLSDRFSAERPKGSFSTLEIQRTEQGDSAMYLCASSPGQVYRYEQYFGPGTRLTVT.

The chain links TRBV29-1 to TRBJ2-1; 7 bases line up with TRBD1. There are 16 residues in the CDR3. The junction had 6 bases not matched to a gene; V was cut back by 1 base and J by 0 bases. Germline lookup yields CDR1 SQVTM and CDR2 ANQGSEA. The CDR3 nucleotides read TGCAGCGTTGAAGGGGATAGGGACAGCTCCTACAATGAGCAGTTCTTC. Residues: CSVEGDRDSSYNEQFF.

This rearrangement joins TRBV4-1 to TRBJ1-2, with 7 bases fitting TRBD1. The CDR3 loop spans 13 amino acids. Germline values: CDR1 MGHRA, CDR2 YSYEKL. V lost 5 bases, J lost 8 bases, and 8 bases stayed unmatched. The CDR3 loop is CASSLQGTLGYTF. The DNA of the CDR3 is TGCGCCAGCAGCTTACAGGGGACCCTCGGCTACACCTTC.

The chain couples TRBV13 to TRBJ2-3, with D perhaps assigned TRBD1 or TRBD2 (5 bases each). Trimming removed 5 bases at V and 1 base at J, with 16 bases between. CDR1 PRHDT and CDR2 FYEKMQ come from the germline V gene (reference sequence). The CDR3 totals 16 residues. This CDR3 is CASSPPEGQGTDTQYF. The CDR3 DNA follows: TGTGCCAGCAGCCCACCCGAGGGGCAGGGCACAGATACGCAGTATTTT.

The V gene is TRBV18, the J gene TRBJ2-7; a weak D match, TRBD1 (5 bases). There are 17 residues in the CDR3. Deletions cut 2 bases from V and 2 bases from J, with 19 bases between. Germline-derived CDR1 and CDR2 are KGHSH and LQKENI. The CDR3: CASSPGHAMRPPYEQYF. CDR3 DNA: TGTGCCAGCTCACCAGGACACGCGATGAGACCACCCTACGAGCAGTACTTC.

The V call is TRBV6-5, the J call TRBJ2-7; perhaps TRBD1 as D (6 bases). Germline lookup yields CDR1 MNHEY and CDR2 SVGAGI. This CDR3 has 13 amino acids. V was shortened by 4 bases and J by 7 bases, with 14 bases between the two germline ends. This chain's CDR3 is CASSFDRWGEQYF. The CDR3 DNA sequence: TGTGCCAGCAGTTTTGACAGGTGGGGGGAGCAGTACTTC.

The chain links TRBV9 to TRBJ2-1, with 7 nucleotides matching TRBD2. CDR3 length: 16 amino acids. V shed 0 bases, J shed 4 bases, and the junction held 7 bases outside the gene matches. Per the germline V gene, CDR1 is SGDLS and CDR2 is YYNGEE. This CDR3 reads CASSVGGGGSYNEQFF. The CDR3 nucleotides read TGTGCCAGCAGCGTAGGTGGCGGGGGTTCGTACAATGAGCAGTTCTTC.

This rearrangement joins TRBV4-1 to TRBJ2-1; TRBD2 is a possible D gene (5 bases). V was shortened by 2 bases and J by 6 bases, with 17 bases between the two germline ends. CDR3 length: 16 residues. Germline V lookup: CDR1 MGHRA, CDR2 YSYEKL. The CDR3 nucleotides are TGCGCCAGCAGCCAACTGTTGGCGGGCGCCGGCAATGAGCAGTTCTTC. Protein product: CASSQLLAGAGNEQFF.

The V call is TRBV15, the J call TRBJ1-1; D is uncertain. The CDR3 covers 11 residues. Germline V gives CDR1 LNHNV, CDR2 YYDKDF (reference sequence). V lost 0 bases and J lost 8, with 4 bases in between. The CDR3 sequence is CATSRDSEAFF. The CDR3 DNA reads TGTGCCACCAGCAGAGACTCGGAAGCTTTCTTT.

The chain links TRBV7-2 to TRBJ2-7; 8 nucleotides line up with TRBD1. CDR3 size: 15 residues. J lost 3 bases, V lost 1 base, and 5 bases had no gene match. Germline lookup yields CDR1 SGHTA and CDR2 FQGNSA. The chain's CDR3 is CASSLEGQEYYEQYF. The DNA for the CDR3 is TGTGCCAGCAGCTTAGAGGGACAGGAATACTACGAGCAGTACTTC.

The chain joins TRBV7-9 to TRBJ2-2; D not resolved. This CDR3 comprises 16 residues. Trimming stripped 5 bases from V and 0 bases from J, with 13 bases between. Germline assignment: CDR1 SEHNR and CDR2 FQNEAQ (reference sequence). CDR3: CASSPTSRANTGELFF. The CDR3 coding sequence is TGTGCCAGCAGCCCCACGTCTAGAGCGAACACCGGGGAGCTGTTTTTT.

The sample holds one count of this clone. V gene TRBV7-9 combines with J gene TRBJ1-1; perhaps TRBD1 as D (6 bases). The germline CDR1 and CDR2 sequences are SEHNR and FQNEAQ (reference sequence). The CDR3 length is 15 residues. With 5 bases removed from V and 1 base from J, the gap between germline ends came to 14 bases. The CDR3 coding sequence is TGTGCCAGCAGCCTTCTAGCAGGGGAGAACACTGAAGCTTTCTTT. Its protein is CASSLLAGENTEAFF.

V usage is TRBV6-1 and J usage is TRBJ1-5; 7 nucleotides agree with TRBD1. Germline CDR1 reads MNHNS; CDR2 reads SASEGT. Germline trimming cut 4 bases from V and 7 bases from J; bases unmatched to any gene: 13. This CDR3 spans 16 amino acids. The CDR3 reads CASSGGLQGTRQPQHF. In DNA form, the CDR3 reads TGTGCCAGCAGTGGAGGACTACAGGGGACGAGGCAGCCCCAGCATTTT.

The CDR3 region has the DNA TGCGCCAGCAGCCAAGGACCCGGAGATTCACCCCTCCACTTT. Its protein product is CASSQGPGDSPLHF. V usage is TRBV4-1 and J usage is TRBJ1-6; D unresolved. This CDR3 has 14 residues. CDR1 MGHRA and CDR2 YSYEKL come from the germline V gene. Trimming took 1 base from V and 8 from J, leaving 9 bases between them.

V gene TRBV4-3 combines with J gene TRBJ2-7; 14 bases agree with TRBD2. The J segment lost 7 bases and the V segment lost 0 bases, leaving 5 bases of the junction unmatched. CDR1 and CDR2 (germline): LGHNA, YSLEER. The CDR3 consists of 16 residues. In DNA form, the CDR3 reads TGCGCCAGCAGCCAAGACGGGACTAGCGGGGGCTTAGAGCAGTACTTC. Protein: CASSQDGTSGGLEQYF.

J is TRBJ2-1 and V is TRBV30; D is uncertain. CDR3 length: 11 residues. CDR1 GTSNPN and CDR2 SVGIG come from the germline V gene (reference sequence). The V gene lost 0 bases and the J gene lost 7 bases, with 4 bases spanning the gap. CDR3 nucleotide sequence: TGTGCCTGGAGTGTACTTAATGAGCAGTTCTTC. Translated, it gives CAWSVLNEQFF.